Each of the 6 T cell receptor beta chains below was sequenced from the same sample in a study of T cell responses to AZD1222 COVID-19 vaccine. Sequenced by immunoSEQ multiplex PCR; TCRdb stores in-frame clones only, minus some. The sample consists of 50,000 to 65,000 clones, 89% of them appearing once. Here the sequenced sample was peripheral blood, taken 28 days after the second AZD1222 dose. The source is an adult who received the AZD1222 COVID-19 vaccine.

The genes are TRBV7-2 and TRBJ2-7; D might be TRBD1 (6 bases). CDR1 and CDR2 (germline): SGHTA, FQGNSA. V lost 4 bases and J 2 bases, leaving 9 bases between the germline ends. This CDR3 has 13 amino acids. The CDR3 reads CASSSGTTYEQYF. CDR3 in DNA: TGTGCCAGCAGCTCCGGGACAACCTACGAGCAGTACTTC.

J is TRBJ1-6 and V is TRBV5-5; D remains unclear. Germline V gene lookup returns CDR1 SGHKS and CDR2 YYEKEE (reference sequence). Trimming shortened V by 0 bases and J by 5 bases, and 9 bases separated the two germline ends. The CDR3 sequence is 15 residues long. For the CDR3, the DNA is TGTGCCAGCAGCTTGGAAGGGCCCAATAATTCACCCCTCCACTTT. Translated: CASSLEGPNNSPLHF. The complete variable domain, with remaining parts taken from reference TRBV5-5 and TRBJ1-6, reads DAGVTQSPTHLIKTRGQQVTLRCSPISGHKSVSWYQQVLGQGPQFIFQYYEKEERGRGNFPDRFSARQFPNYSSELNVNALLLGDSALYLCASSLEGPNNSPLHFGNGTRLTVT.

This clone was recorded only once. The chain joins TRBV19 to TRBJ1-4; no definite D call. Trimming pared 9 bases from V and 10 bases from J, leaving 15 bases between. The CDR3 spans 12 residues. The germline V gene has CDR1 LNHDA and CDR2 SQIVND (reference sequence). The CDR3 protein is CASPSNWGKLFF. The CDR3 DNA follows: TGTGCCAGCCCCAGCAATTGGGGAAAACTGTTTTTT. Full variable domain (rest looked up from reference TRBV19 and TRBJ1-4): DGGITQSPKYLFRKEGQNVTLSCEQNLNHDAMYWYRQDPGQGLRLIYYSQIVNDFQKGDIAEGYSVSREKKESFPLTVTSAQKNPTAFYLCASPSNWGKLFFGSGTQLSVL.

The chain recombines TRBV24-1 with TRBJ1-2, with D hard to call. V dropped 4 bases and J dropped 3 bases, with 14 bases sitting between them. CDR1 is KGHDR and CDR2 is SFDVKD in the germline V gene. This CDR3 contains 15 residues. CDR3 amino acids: CATSEEPGKDYGYTF. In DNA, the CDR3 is TGTGCCACCAGTGAAGAGCCCGGGAAGGACTATGGCTACACCTTC.

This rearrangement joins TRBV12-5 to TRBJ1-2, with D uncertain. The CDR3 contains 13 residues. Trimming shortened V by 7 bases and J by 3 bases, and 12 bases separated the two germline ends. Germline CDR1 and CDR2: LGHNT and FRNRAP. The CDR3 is CASALQTDYGYTF. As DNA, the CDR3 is TGTGCTAGTGCCCTCCAGACGGACTATGGCTACACCTTC.

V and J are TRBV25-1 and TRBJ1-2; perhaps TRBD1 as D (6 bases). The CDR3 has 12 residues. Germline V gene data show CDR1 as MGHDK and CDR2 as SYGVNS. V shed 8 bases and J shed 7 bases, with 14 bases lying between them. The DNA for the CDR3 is TGTGCCAGCGAACAGGGCGAGGGTGGCTACACCTTC. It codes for CASEQGEGGYTF.